This T cell receptor (beta chain) was sequenced during a study of shared clonotypes between healthy human individuals. Whole-study results and caveats: Richness estimates generally favored naive over memory subsets. The naive CD4 repertoires of several donors were compared, and roughly 5% of clonotypes were shared.

The authors divided CD4+ cells into CD45RA+ naive and CD45RA-negative memory subsets. A remark on this clone: The antigen is not known.

The CDR3 contains 17 residues. J was trimmed by 7 bases and V by 5 bases; bases with no gene match: 14. Germline CDR1 and CDR2: SGHTA and FQGNSA. Using immunoSEQ multiplex PCR, the repertoire was profiled, and TCRdb retains in-frame clones only, with some absent. The table records some 1.1 million clones, approximately 80% of them present only once. The chain is built from TRBV7-2 and TRBJ2-1; TRBD2 matches 10 bases. What was sequenced was memory CD4+ T cells from PBMCs. Subset described: CD45RA-negative fraction. This TCR derives from a man aged 18 to 35 in good health. Some clones in this sample may be carry-over from other donors' samples. CDR3 sequence reads: CASSPGTASGRDNEQFF. The CDR3 nucleotides read TGTGCCAGCAGCCCCGGGACGGCTAGCGGGAGAGATAATGAGCAGTTCTTC.